One and the same sample provided the 26 T cell receptor beta chains below, sequenced in a study of vaccination and CD4 T cells after COVID-19. Their specific antigens are unknown. As to treatment: approximately nine-day PBMC culture with coronavirus spike peptide pools or control peptides (ViraFEST assay). At the Johns Hopkins FTIC core, DNA taken from cultured CD4+ T cells was sequenced by way of the Oncomine TCR Beta short-read assay. From the PCR reads, TCRdb called clonotypes with MiXCR, one entry per CDR3 protein. The table lists about 21,000 distinct CDR3 sequences, approximately 65% of them singletons. This specimen consisted of CD4+ T cells from blood, cultured in vitro, obtained before SARS-CoV-2 vaccination. The receptor source for this set is a human donor who received a COVID-19 vaccine.

This clonotype showed up just a few times. The chain uses TRBV6-5 and TRBJ2-7, with a possible D match to TRBD2 (5 bases). The V gene's germline CDR1 is MNHEY and CDR2 SVGAGI. This CDR3 region has 13 residues. The V gene lost 2 bases and the J gene lost 4 bases, with 9 bases spanning the gap. CDR3 in amino acids: CASSYRGEYEQYF. As DNA, the CDR3 is TGTGCCAGCAGTTACCGGGGAGAGTACGAGCAGTACTTC.

The V and J genes are TRBV10-3 and TRBJ1-2; tentative D call: TRBD1 (6 bases). Germline CDR1 is ENHRY and CDR2 is SYGVKD. CDR3 length: 12 amino acids. V lost 8 bases to trimming and J lost 8 bases, with 15 bases between them. CDR3 residues: CAIGDTVYGYTF. DNA of the CDR3: TGTGCCATCGGGGACACCGTATACGGCTACACCTTC.

The chain recombines TRBV6-1 with TRBJ1-1; 7 nucleotides agree with TRBD1. V lost 4 bases to trimming and J lost 8 bases; unmatched junction nucleotides: 7. This CDR3 comprises 13 residues. In germline, CDR1 is MNHNS, CDR2 SASEGT. CDR3: CASSGQGFLEAFF. The DNA for the CDR3 is TGTGCCAGCAGTGGACAGGGCTTCCTCGAAGCTTTCTTT.

The rearrangement joins TRBV24-1 to TRBJ2-5, with 10 bases identical to TRBD1. Unmatched junction bases numbered 7, after V lost 3 bases and J lost 4 bases. Germline V gene lookup returns CDR1 KGHDR and CDR2 SFDVKD. This CDR3 has 16 amino acids. CDR3 loop: CATSDRQGAFRETQYF. In DNA form, the CDR3 reads TGTGCCACCAGTGATAGACAGGGGGCGTTTAGAGAGACCCAGTACTTC.

The rearrangement joins TRBV30 to TRBJ2-2; the D gene is possibly TRBD2 (7 bases). Trimming pared 5 bases from V and 4 bases from J, leaving 14 bases between. There are 14 residues in the CDR3. Germline V lookup: CDR1 GTSNPN, CDR2 SVGIG (reference sequence). In DNA, the CDR3 is TGTGCCTGGGGAGGGGGGGCCGCCACCGGGGAGCTGTTTTTT. It translates to CAWGGGAATGELFF.

CDR3 loop: CASRATDRGESAFF. The CDR3 DNA reads as TGTGCCAGTAGAGCTACCGACAGGGGGGAGTCGGCTTTCTTT. The chain carries TRBV19 and TRBJ1-1; TRBD1 agrees at 9 bases. The CDR3 totals 14 residues. V dropped 6 bases and J dropped 11; count of bases not matched to a gene: 13. Germline loops: CDR1 LNHDA, CDR2 SQIVND (reference sequence).

The chain has TRBV24-1 and TRBJ1-1; D is unresolved. The CDR3 has 15 amino acids. Germline CDR1 reads KGHDR; CDR2 reads SFDVKD. Trimming removed 2 bases at V and 4 bases at J, with 13 bases between. This chain's CDR3 is CATSDSAVFGTEAFF. Written as DNA, the CDR3 is TGTGCCACCAGTGATTCGGCCGTCTTCGGCACTGAAGCTTTCTTT.

J is TRBJ2-4 and V is TRBV19, with a weak D call TRBD2 (6 bases). V lost 3 bases and J 0 bases, leaving 12 bases between the germline ends. CDR1 and CDR2 (germline): LNHDA, SQIVND (reference sequence). The CDR3 consists of 16 residues. CDR3 amino acids: CASSIRRGLAKNIQYF. CDR3 sequence (DNA): TGTGCCAGTAGTATCCGACGGGGACTAGCCAAAAACATTCAGTACTTC.

The V and J genes are TRBV7-8 and TRBJ2-2, with TRBD1 matching over 10 bases. Germline values: CDR1 SGHVS, CDR2 FQNEAQ. The CDR3 has 15 amino acids. V dropped 6 bases and J dropped 3; count of bases not matched to a gene: 4. In DNA form, the CDR3 reads TGTGCCAGCAGAAGACAGGGGGCGGACACCGGGGAGCTGTTTTTT. This sequence encodes CASRRQGADTGELFF.

This clonotype showed up just a few times. The chain joins TRBV6-5 to TRBJ1-6, with unresolved D. V shed 3 bases and J shed 0 bases, with 6 bases lying between them. Germline lookup yields CDR1 MNHEY and CDR2 SVGAGI. The CDR3 has 15 amino acids. In DNA, the CDR3 is TGTGCCAGCAGTTATGAGGGCTCCTATAATTCACCCCTCCACTTT. This encodes CASSYEGSYNSPLHF.

The CDR3 DNA is TGTGCCACCGAGGACAGGCTCAATGGCTACACCTTC. This gives the protein CATEDRLNGYTF. The chain employs TRBV24-1 and TRBJ1-2; 7 nucleotides line up with TRBD1. J was trimmed by 6 bases and V by 9 bases; bases with no gene match: 6. This CDR3 comprises 12 residues. CDR1 is KGHDR, CDR2 SFDVKD, per germline.

On this clonotype: The junction and the germline gene differ at one end; a read error may be behind it. This chain connects TRBV25-1 to TRBJ1-6, with no clear D. The length of the CDR3 is 14 residues. The germline CDR1 and CDR2 sequences are MGHDK and SYGVNS. CDR3 DNA: TGTGCCGGCAGTGAATCCGGACGAAATTCACCCCTCCACTTT. It is translated as CAGSESGRNSPLHF.

The rearrangement uses TRBV27 and TRBJ2-4; D gene unclear. Germline values: CDR1 MNHEY, CDR2 SMNVEV (reference sequence). Trimming pared 5 bases from V and 3 bases from J, leaving 14 bases between. The CDR3 sequence is 15 residues long. CDR3: CASSPRTGGKNIQYF. In DNA, the CDR3 is TGTGCCAGCAGTCCCAGGACGGGTGGCAAAAACATTCAGTACTTC.

The chain carries TRBV12-3 or TRBV12-4 and TRBJ2-3, with TRBD2 matching 12 bases. CDR3 length: 18 residues. The V and J ends lost 3 bases and 0 bases, in that order; junction bases with no gene match: 7. CDR3 DNA: TGTGCCAGCAGTTTTAGGACTAGCGGGGCAACTAGCACAGATACGCAGTATTTT. Amino acids: CASSFRTSGATSTDTQYF.

The chain carries TRBV20-1 and TRBJ2-3; D is perhaps TRBD2 (6 bases). Per germline, CDR1 DFQATT and CDR2 SNEGSKA (reference sequence). V gave up 2 bases and J gave up 3 bases, with 12 bases separating them. The CDR3 length is 14 residues. CDR3: CSARWGEQTDTQYF. CDR3 bases: TGCAGTGCTAGATGGGGGGAGCAGACAGATACGCAGTATTTT.

This clonotype was picked up a small number of times. The chain uses TRBV6-5 and TRBJ1-1; unclear D gene. There are 14 residues in the CDR3. The germline gives CDR1 MNHEY, CDR2 SVGAGI. V shed 2 bases and J shed 3 bases, with 10 bases lying between them. This CDR3 is CASSYAAKDTEAFF. The CDR3, as DNA: TGTGCCAGCAGTTACGCAGCAAAAGACACTGAAGCTTTCTTT.

The V gene is TRBV20-1, the J gene TRBJ2-1; D unclear. This CDR3 is built from 11 residues. Trimming shortened V by 5 bases and J by 4 bases, and 6 bases separated the two germline ends. The germline V gene encodes CDR1 DFQATT and CDR2 SNEGSKA (reference sequence). CDR3 sequence reads: CSALFYNEQFF. The CDR3 nucleotides are TGCAGTGCTTTGTTTTACAATGAGCAGTTCTTC.

The chain is built from TRBV19 and TRBJ1-1; 9 bases align to TRBD1. The CDR3 sequence is 16 residues long. Trimming took 6 bases from V and 3 from J; bases not matched to a gene: 11. Germline V gene sequence: CDR1 LNHDA, CDR2 SQIVND (reference sequence). The CDR3 loop reads CASSRNLGQGHTEAFF. The CDR3 DNA sequence: TGTGCCAGTAGCCGCAATCTAGGACAGGGGCACACTGAAGCTTTCTTT.

This chain links TRBV15 with TRBJ2-1; D is perhaps TRBD2 (6 bases). Germline V gene lookup returns CDR1 LNHNV and CDR2 YYDKDF (reference sequence). Trimming shortened V by 1 base and J by 7 bases, and 11 bases separated the two germline ends. The CDR3 totals 14 residues. The DNA for the CDR3 is TGTGCCACCAGCAGAGGGGGGGTAAGAAATGAGCAGTTCTTC. It encodes CATSRGGVRNEQFF.

In this sample, this clonotype turned up a few times. This chain links TRBV6-1 with TRBJ2-3; 8 nucleotides match TRBD1. CDR3 length: 15 amino acids. CDR1 MNHNS and CDR2 SASEGT come from the germline V gene. Trimming cost V 2 bases and J 1 base; bases outside gene matches: 2. The CDR3 nucleotides are TGTGCCAGCAGTGAACCGGGACAGGGCACAGATACGCAGTATTTT. It specifies CASSEPGQGTDTQYF.

V and J are TRBV19 and TRBJ1-4; a possible D gene is TRBD1 (5 bases). V was pared by 0 bases and J by 7 bases, with 12 bases between. CDR1 and CDR2 (germline): LNHDA, SQIVND (reference sequence). There are 15 residues in the CDR3. The CDR3 bases are TGTGCCAGTAGTATAGACGGCAGGGAGCCTGAAAAACTGTTTTTT. Protein: CASSIDGREPEKLFF. The full variable domain, completed using reference TRBV19 and TRBJ1-4, is DGGITQSPKYLFRKEGQNVTLSCEQNLNHDAMYWYRQDPGQGLRLIYYSQIVNDFQKGDIAEGYSVSREKKESFPLTVTSAQKNPTAFYLCASSIDGREPEKLFFGSGTQLSVL.

This clonotype turned up a few times. The J gene is TRBJ1-2, the V gene TRBV7-9, with TRBD1 as a possible D gene (5 bases). Germline CDR1 reads SEHNR; CDR2 reads FQNEAQ (reference sequence). The CDR3 has 14 residues. V dropped 1 base and J dropped 8 bases, with 14 bases sitting between them. CDR3 in DNA: TGTGCCAGCAGCTTAGAACAGGCCACGAGAGGCTACACCTTC. Its translation: CASSLEQATRGYTF.

This chain connects TRBV7-3 to TRBJ2-5; the D gene is possibly TRBD2 (6 bases). Deletions cut 5 bases from V and 4 bases from J, with 29 bases between. The V gene's germline CDR1 is SGHTA and CDR2 FQGTGA. The CDR3 totals 19 residues. The CDR3 here is CASSPLGWGRGSSAETQYF. The DNA of the CDR3 is TGTGCCAGCAGCCCCTTGGGGTGGGGCCGGGGGAGTTCCGCAGAGACCCAGTACTTC.

This clonotype was counted between two and nine times. The rearrangement joins TRBV15 to TRBJ2-7, with D perhaps matching TRBD2 (6 bases). Trimming pared 0 bases from V and 1 base from J, leaving 13 bases between. The germline gives CDR1 LNHNV, CDR2 YYDKDF (reference sequence). CDR3 size: 16 residues. Written as DNA, the CDR3 is TGTGCCACCAGCAGAGATAAAGCAGGGAGGTCCTACGAGCAGTACTTC. Encoded protein: CATSRDKAGRSYEQYF.

This clonotype appeared once. This rearrangement joins TRBV19 to TRBJ1-1, with D possibly matching TRBD1 (6 bases). Germline-derived CDR1 and CDR2 are LNHDA and SQIVND (reference sequence). Trimming took off 5 bases at V and 4 bases at J, with 14 bases between the two ends. The CDR3 runs 14 residues. This CDR3 is CASSPLGGGTEAFF. CDR3 DNA: TGTGCCAGTAGTCCGCTGGGGGGCGGCACTGAAGCTTTCTTT.

Notes on this clonotype: An end of the junction differs from the germline gene, which may be a read error. This rearrangement joins TRBV20-1 to TRBJ2-5; D is perhaps TRBD1 (7 bases). The CDR3 runs 16 residues. The germline V gene has CDR1 DFQATT and CDR2 SNEGSKA (reference sequence). The CDR3 sequence: CSARERGLARLETQYF. The CDR3 DNA sequence: TGCAGTGCCAGAGAAAGGGGGCTAGCGAGGTTGGAGACCCAGTACTTC.